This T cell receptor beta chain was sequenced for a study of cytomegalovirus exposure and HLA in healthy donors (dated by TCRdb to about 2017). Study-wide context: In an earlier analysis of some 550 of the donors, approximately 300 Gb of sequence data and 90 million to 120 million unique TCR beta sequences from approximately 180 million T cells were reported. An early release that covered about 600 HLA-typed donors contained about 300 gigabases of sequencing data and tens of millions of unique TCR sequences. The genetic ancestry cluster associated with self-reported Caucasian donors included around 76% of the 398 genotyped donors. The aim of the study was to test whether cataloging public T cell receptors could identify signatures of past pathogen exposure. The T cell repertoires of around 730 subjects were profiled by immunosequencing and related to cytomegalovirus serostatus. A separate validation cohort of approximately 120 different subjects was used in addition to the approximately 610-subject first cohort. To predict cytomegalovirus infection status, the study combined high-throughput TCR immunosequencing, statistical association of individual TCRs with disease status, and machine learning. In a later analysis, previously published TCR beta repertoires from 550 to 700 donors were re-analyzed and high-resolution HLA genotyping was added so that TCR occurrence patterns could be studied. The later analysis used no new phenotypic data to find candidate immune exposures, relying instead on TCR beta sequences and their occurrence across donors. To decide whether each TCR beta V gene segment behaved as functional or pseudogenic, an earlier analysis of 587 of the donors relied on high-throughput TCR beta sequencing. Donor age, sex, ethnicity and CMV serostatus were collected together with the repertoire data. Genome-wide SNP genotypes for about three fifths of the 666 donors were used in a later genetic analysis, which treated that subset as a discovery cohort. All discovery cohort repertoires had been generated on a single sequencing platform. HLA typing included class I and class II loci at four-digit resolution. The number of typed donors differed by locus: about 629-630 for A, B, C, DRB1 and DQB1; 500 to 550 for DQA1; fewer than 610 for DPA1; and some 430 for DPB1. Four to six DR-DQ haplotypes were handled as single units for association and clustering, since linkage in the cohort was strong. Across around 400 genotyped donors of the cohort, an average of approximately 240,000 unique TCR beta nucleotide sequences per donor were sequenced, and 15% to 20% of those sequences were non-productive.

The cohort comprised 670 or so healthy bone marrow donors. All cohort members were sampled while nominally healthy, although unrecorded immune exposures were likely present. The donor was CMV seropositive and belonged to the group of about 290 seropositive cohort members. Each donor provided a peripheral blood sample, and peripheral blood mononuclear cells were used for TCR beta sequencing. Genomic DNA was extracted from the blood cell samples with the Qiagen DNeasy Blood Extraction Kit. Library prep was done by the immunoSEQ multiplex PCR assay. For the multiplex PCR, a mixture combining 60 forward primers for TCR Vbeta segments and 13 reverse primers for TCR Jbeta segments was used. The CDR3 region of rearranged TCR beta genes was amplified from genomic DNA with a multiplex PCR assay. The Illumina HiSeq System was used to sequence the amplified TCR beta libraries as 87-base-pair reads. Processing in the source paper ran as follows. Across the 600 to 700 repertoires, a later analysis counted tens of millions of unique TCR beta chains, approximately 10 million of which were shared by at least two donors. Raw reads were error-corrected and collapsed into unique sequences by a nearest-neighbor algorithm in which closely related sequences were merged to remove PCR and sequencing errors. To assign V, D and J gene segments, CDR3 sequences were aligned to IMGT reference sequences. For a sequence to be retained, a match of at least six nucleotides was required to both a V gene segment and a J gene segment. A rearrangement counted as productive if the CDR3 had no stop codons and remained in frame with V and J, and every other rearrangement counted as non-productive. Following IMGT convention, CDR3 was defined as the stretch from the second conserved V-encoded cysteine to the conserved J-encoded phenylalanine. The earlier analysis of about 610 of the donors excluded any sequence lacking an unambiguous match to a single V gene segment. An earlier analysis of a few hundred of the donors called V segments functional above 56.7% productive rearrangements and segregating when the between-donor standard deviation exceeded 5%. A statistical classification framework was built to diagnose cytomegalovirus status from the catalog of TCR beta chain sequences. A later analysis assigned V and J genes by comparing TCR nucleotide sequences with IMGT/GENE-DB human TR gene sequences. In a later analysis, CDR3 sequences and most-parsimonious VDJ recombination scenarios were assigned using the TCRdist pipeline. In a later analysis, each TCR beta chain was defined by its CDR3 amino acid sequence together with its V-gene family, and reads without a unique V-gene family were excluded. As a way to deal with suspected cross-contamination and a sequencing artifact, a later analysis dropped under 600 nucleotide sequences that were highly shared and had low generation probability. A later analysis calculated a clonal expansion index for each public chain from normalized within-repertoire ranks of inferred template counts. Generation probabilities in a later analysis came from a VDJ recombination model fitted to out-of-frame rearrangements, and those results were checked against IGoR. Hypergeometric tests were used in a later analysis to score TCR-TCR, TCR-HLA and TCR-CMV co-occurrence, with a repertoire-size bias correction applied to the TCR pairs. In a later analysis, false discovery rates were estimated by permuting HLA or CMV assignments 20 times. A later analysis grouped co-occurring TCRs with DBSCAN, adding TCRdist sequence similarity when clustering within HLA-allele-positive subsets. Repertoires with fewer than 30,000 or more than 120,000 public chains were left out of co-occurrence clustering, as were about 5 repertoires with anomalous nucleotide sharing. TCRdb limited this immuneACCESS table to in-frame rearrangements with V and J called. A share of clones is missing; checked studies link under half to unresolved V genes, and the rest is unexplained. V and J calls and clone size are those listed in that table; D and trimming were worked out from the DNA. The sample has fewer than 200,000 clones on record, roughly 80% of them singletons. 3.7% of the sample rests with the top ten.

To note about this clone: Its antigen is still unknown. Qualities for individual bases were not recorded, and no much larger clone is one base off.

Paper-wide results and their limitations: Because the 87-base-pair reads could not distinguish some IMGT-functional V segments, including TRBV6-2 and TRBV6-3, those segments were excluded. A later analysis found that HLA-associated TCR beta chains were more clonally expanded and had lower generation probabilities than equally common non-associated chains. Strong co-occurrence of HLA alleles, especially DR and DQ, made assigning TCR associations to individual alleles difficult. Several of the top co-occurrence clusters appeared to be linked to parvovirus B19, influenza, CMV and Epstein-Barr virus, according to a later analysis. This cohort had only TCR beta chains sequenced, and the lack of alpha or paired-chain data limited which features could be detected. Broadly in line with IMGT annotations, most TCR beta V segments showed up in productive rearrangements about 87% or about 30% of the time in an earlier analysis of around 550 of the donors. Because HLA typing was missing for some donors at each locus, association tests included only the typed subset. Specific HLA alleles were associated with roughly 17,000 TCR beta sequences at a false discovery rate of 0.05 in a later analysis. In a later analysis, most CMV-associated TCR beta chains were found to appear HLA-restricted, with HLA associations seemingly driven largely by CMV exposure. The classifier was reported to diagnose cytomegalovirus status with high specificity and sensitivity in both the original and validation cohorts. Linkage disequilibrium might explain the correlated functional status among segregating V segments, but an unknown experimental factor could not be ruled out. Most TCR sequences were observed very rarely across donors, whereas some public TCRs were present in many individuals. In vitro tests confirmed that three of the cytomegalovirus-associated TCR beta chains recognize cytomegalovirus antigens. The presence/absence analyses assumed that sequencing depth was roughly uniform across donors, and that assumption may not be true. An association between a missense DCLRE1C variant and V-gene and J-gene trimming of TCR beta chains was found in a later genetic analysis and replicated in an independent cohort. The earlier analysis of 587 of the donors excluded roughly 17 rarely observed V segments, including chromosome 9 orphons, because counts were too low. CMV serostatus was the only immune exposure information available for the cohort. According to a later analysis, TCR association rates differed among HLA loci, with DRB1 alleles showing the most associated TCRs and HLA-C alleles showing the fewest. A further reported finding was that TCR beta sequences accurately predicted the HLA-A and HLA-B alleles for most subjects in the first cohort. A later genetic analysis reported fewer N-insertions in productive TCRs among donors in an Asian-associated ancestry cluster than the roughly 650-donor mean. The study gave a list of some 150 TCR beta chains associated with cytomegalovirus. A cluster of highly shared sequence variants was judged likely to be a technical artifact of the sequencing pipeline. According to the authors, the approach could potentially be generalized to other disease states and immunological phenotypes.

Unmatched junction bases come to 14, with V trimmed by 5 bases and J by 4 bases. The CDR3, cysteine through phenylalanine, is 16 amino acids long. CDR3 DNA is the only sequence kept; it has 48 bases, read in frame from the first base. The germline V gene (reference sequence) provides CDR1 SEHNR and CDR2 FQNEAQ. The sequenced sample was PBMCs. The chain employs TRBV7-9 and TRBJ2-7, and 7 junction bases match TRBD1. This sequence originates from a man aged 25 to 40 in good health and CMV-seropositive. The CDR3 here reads CASSPIRDSIPYEQYF. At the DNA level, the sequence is TGTGCCAGCAGCCCCATCCGGGACAGCATACCGTACGAGCAGTACTTC.